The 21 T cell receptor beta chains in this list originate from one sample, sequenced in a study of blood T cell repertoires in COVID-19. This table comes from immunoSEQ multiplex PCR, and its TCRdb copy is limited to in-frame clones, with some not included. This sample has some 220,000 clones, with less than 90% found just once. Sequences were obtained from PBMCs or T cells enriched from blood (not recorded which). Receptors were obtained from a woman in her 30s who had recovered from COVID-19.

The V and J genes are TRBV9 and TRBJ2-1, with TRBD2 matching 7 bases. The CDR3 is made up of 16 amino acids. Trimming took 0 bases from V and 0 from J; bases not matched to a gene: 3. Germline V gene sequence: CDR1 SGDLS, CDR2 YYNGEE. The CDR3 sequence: CASSVVASGSYNEQFF. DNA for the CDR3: TGTGCCAGCAGCGTAGTAGCTAGCGGCTCCTACAATGAGCAGTTCTTC.

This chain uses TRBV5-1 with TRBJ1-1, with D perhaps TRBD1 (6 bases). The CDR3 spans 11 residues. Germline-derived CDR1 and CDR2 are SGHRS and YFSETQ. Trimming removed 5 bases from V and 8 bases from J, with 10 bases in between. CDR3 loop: CASRQGGEAFF. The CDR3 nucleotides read TGCGCCAGCAGACAGGGAGGGGAAGCTTTCTTT.

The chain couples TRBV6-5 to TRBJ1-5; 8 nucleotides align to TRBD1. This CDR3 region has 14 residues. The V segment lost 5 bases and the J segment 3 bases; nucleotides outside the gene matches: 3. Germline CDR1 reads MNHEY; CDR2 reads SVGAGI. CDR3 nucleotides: TGTGCCAGCAGTAAGGACAGGGCCAATCAGCCCCAGCATTTT. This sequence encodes CASSKDRANQPQHF.

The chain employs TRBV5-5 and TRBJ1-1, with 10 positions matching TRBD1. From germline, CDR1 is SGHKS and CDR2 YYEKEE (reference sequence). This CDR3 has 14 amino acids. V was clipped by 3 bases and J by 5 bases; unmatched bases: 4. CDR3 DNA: TGTGCCAGCAGCTGGGGACAGGGGTGGACTGAAGCTTTCTTT. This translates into CASSWGQGWTEAFF.

The CDR3 protein is CASSLRAGGPGDTQYF. Written as DNA, the CDR3 is TGTGCCAGCAGCTTACGGGCGGGGGGGCCAGGAGATACGCAGTATTTT. The chain employs TRBV7-6 and TRBJ2-3; TRBD2 matches at 9 bases. V shed 2 bases and J 5 bases; nucleotides not matched to a gene: 8. Germline V gene lookup returns CDR1 SGHVS and CDR2 FNYEAQ. The CDR3 runs to 16 residues.

CDR3 residues: CASSYSEPLSSYEQYF. For the CDR3, the DNA is TGTGCCAGCAGTTACTCGGAGCCTCTTAGCTCCTACGAGCAGTACTTC. This chain links TRBV6-5 with TRBJ2-7, with no clear D. Trimming cost V 0 bases and J 0 bases, with 12 bases left between them. Germline lookup yields CDR1 MNHEY and CDR2 SVGAGI. The length of the CDR3 is 16 residues.

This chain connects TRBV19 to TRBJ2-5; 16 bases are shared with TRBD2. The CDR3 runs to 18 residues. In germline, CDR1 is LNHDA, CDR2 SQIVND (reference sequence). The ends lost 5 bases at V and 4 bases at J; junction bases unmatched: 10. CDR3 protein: CASSGPGLAGGRVETQYF. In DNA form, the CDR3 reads TGTGCCAGTAGTGGACCGGGACTAGCGGGGGGGCGAGTAGAGACCCAGTACTTC.

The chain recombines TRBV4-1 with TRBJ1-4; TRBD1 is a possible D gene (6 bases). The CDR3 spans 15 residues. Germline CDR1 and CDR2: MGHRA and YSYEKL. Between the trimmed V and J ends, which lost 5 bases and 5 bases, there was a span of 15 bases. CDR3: CASSLRTVGNEKLFF. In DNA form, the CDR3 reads TGCGCCAGCAGCTTGAGGACAGTGGGGAATGAAAAACTGTTTTTT.

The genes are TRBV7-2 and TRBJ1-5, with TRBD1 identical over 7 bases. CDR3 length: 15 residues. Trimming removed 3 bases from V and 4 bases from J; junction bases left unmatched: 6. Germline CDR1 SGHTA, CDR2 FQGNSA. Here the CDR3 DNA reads TGTGCCAGCAGCTTGATGACAGGGCAAAATCAGCCCCAGCATTTT. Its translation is CASSLMTGQNQPQHF. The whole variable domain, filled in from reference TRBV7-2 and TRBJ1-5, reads GAGVSQSPSNKVTEKGKDVELRCDPISGHTALYWYRQSLGQGLEFLIYFQGNSAPDKSGLPSDRFSAERTGGSVSTLTIQRTQQEDSAVYLCASSLMTGQNQPQHFGDGTRLSIL.

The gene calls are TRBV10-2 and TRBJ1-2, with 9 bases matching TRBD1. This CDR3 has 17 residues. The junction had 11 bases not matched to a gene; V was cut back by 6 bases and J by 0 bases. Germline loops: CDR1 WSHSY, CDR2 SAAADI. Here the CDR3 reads CASRPRDRAYANYGYTF. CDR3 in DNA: TGCGCCAGCAGGCCAAGGGACAGGGCCTATGCTAACTATGGCTACACCTTC.

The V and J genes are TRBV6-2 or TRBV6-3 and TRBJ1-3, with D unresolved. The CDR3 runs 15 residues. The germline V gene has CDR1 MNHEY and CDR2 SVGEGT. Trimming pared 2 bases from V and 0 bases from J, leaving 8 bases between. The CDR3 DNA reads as TGTGCCAGCAGTTACGCGCCTGACTCTGGAAACACCATATATTTT. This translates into CASSYAPDSGNTIYF.

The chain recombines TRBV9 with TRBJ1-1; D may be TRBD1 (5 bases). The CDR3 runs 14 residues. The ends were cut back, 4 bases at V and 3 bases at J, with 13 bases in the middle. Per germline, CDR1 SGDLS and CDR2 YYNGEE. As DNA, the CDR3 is TGTGCCAGCAGCCAGGCCGGGGGGTACACTGAAGCTTTCTTT. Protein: CASSQAGGYTEAFF.

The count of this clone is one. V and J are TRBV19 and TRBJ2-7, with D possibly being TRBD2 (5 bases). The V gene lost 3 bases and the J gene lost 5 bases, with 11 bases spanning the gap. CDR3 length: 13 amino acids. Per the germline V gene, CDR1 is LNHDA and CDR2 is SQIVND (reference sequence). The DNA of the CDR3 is TGTGCCAGTAGTATGTCGGGGTCTGACGAGCAGTACTTC. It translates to CASSMSGSDEQYF.

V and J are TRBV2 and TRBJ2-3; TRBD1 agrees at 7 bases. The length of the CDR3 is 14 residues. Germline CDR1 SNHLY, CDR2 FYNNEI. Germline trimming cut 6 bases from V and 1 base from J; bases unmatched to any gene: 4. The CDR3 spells CASRITGGTDTQYF. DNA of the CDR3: TGTGCCAGCAGGATTACAGGGGGCACAGATACGCAGTATTTT.

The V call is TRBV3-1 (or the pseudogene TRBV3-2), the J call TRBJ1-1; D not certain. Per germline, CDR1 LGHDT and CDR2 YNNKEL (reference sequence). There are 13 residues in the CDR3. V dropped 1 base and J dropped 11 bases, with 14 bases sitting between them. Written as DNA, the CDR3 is TGTGCCAGCAGCCAAGGACTGGTGGCGTTTGCTTTCTTT. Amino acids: CASSQGLVAFAFF.

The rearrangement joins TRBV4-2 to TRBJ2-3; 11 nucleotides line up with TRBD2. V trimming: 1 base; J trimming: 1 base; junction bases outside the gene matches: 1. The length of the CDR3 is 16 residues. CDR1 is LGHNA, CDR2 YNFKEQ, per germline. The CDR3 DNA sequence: TGTGCCAGCAGCCAAGGTAGCGGGGGGGGCACAGATACGCAGTATTTT. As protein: CASSQGSGGGTDTQYF.

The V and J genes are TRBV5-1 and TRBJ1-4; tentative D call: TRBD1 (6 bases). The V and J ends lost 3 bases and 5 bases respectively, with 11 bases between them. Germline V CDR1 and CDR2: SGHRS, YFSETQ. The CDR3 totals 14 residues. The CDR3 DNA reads TGCGCCAGCAGCTCCAGGGGCCAAAATGAAAAACTGTTTTTT. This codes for CASSSRGQNEKLFF.

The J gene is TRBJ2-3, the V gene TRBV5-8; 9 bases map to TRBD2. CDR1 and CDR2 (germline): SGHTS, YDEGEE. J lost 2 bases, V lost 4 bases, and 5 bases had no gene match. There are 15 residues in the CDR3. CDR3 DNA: TGTGCCAGCAGCGCTAGCGGGGCAATCACAGATACGCAGTATTTT. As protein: CASSASGAITDTQYF.

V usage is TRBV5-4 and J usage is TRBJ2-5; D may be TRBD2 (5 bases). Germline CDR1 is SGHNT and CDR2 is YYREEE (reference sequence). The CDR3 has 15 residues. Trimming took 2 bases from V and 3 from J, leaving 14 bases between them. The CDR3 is CASSLELETEETQYF. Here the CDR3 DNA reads TGTGCCAGCAGCTTAGAACTAGAGACTGAAGAGACCCAGTACTTC.

The CDR3 is CASSNRVRTEAFF. Written as DNA, the CDR3 is TGTGCCAGCAGCAACAGGGTTCGCACTGAAGCTTTCTTT. The gene calls are TRBV7-9 and TRBJ1-1; D is perhaps TRBD1 (6 bases). V lost 5 bases and J 4 bases, leaving 11 bases between the germline ends. The germline gives CDR1 SEHNR, CDR2 FQNEAQ (reference sequence). The CDR3 totals 13 residues.

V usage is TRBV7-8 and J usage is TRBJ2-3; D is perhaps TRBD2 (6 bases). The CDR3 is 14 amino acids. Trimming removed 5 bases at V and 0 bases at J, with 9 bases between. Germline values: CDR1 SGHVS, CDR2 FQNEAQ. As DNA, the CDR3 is TGTGCCAGCAGCCTTGGGACTAGCACAGATACGCAGTATTTT. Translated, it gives CASSLGTSTDTQYF. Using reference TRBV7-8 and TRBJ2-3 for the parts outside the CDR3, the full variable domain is GAGVSQSPRYKVAKRGQDVALRCDPISGHVSLFWYQQALGQGPEFLTYFQNEAQLDKSGLPSDRFFAERPEGSVSTLKIQRTQQEDSAVYLCASSLGTSTDTQYFGPGTRLTVL.